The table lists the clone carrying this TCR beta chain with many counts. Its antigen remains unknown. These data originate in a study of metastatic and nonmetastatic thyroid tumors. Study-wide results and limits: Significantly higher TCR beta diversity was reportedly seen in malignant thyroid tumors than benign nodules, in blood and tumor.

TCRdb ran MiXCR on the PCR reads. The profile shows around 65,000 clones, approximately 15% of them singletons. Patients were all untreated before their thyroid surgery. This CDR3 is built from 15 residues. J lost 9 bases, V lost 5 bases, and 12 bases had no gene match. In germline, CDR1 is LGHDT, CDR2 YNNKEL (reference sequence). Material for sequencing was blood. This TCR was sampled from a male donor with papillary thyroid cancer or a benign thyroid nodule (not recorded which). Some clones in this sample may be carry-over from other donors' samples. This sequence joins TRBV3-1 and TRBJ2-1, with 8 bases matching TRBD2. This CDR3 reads CASSDLAGYSGEQFF. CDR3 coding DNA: TGTGCCAGCAGCGACCTAGCGGGTTACTCCGGTGAGCAGTTCTTC.